Given below is one T cell receptor (beta chain) in context. This entry belongs to a study of shared clonotypes between healthy human individuals. Germline CDR1 and CDR2: MNHNS and SASEGT. Trimming took off 10 bases at V and 6 bases at J, with 16 bases between the two ends. This CDR3 is 12 amino acids long. An even split of each subset's genomic DNA across several immunoSEQ plates was performed. Per the study methods: For the immunoSEQ data, sequences were junction-only without quality scores, so filtering differed. The protocol was immunoSEQ multiplex PCR, while the TCRdb copy is restricted to in-frame clones and leaves out a portion. That table is the source of V, J and clone size, and D and trimming were worked out from the DNA. The sample carries some 1,100,000 clones, approximately 80% recorded once. Both subsets, CD45RA+ naive and CD45RA-negative memory, were split from the CD4+ cells.

The genes are TRBV6-1 and TRBJ2-7, with a tentative D call TRBD2 (6 bases). Sequencing was carried out using memory CD4+ T cells from PBMCs. Subset: CD45RA-negative fraction. The sequence was collected from a man aged 18 to 30 in good health. Some clones in this sample may be carry-over from other donors' samples. The CDR3 DNA reads as TGTGCCACCCACGGAGGGTTCGGCGAGCAGTACTTC. Translating gives CATHGGFGEQYF.